This T cell receptor (beta chain) was captured by sequencing in a study of T cell changes during pregnancy in multiple sclerosis. The table came from immunoSEQ multiplex PCR; TCRdb's copy has only in-frame clones and leaves some out. The sample includes under 75,000 clones, under 95% of them seen just once. The junction had 7 bases not matched to a gene; V was cut back by 6 bases and J by 2 bases. CDR1 and CDR2 from the germline V gene are WNHNN and SYGVQD (reference sequence). The CDR3 is 15 residues long. The sequence derives from a female donor with multiple sclerosis, enrolled in a pregnancy study. Sequenced material: CD8+ T cells from peripheral blood mononuclear cells, taken in the second trimester of pregnancy. This rearrangement joins TRBV10-1 to TRBJ2-7; 10 nucleotides align to TRBD1. The CDR3 protein is CASRGGGTGAYEQYF. Written as DNA, the CDR3 is TGCGCCAGCAGGGGGGGAGGGACAGGGGCCTACGAGCAGTACTTC.